The 2 T cell receptor beta chains below come from one sample, sequenced in a study of cytomegalovirus exposure and HLA in healthy donors. The PCR ran on 60 Vbeta and 13 Jbeta primers. The repertoire was sequenced with immunoSEQ multiplex PCR; TCRdb's copy has only in-frame clones and lacks some. The sample totals about 200,000 clones. The material sequenced was PBMCs. Source of these receptors: a man under 40 in good health and CMV-seronegative.

The chain links TRBV10-3 to TRBJ1-1; no firm D call. Germline V gives CDR1 ENHRY, CDR2 SYGVKD. The CDR3 runs 17 residues. V lost 0 bases to trimming and J lost 1 base, with 15 bases between them. This CDR3 is CAISESSANNWNTEAFF. The CDR3 bases are TGTGCCATCAGTGAGTCGTCCGCGAATAATTGGAACACTGAAGCTTTCTTT.

The gene calls are TRBV7-8 and TRBJ1-1; no reliable D call. V was trimmed by 1 base and J by 2 bases, leaving 11 bases between them. Germline assignment: CDR1 SGHVS and CDR2 FQNEAQ. The CDR3 has 15 residues. The CDR3 DNA follows: TGTGCCAGCAGCTTAGTGTTACAGAAAAACACTGAAGCTTTCTTT. Protein product: CASSLVLQKNTEAFF.